These 14 T cell receptor beta chains came from one sample sequenced in a study of T cell changes during pregnancy in multiple sclerosis. The protocol was immunoSEQ multiplex PCR, while the TCRdb copy is restricted to in-frame clones and leaves out a portion. The repertoire holds roughly 42,000 clones, with roughly nine tenths as singletons. This specimen was CD4+ T cells from peripheral blood mononuclear cells, taken in the first trimester of pregnancy. The source is a female donor with multiple sclerosis, enrolled in a pregnancy study.

The genes are TRBV10-3 and TRBJ2-5, with D perhaps matching TRBD2 (6 bases). The germline gives CDR1 ENHRY, CDR2 SYGVKD. The ends were cut back, 6 bases at V and 0 bases at J, with 8 bases in the middle. The CDR3 extends over 13 amino acids. The CDR3 bases are TGTGCCATCAGCCGGGACTACCAAGAGACCCAGTACTTC. Amino acid sequence: CAISRDYQETQYF.

V is TRBV7-2 and J is TRBJ2-3; TRBD1 matches 8 bases. J lost 8 bases, V lost 4 bases, and 8 bases had no gene match. This CDR3 has 14 residues. Germline V CDR1 and CDR2: SGHTA, FQGNSA. CDR3 DNA: TGTGCCAGCAGCTCCCGACAGGGGAGCGGTACGCAGTATTTT. Amino acids: CASSSRQGSGTQYF.

This clone was recorded only once. The V gene is TRBV30, the J gene TRBJ2-5, with 7 nucleotides matching TRBD2. V trimming: 6 bases; J trimming: 7 bases; junction bases outside the gene matches: 8. This CDR3 is 12 amino acids long. From germline, CDR1 is GTSNPN and CDR2 SVGIG (reference sequence). The DNA for the CDR3 is TGTGCCTGCCGACTAGCTGCCGGGACCCAGTACTTC. It encodes CACRLAAGTQYF.

This chain joins TRBV19 and TRBJ1-1; tentatively, D is TRBD1 (5 bases). Trimming took off 5 bases at V and 3 bases at J, with 13 bases between the two ends. Germline CDR1 and CDR2: LNHDA and SQIVND (reference sequence). The CDR3 has 14 residues. Here the CDR3 DNA reads TGTGCCAGTAGTCCCAAATCAGGGTACACTGAAGCTTTCTTT. It codes for CASSPKSGYTEAFF.

This chain connects TRBV12-2 to TRBJ1-3; the table's D call TRBD1 went unverified against the DNA. TRBV12-2 represents a pseudogene. The CDR3 is 23 residues long. The CDR3 reads CASRLIHLTGTGGFRHSGNTIYF. Here the CDR3 DNA reads TGTGCAAGTCGCTTAATACACCTTACCGGGACAGGGGGTTTTCGACACTCTGGAAACACCATATATTTT.

The gene calls are TRBV5-6 and TRBJ1-2, with D maybe TRBD1 (6 bases). V lost 3 bases to trimming and J lost 7 bases, with 16 bases between them. In germline, CDR1 is SGHDT, CDR2 YYEEEE. The CDR3 has 14 residues. In nucleotides, the CDR3 is TGTGCCAGCAGCTCGACAGGTATTTATGGTGGCTACACCTTC. Translated, it gives CASSSTGIYGGYTF.

Here the CDR3 reads CASSQARSGPTYEQYF. DNA for the CDR3: TGTGCCAGCAGCCAAGCACGTAGCGGGCCTACCTACGAGCAGTACTTC. The V gene is TRBV4-2, the J gene TRBJ2-7, with TRBD2 identical over 7 bases. The CDR3 covers 16 residues. Trimming at V came to 1 base and at J to 2 bases, leaving 8 bases not matched to a gene. Per the germline V gene, CDR1 is LGHNA and CDR2 is YNFKEQ.

The chain recombines TRBV19 with TRBJ2-7, with 7 bases that match TRBD1. The V gene end was trimmed by 3 bases and the J gene end by 3 bases; junction bases not matched to a gene: 2. Germline V CDR1 and CDR2: LNHDA, SQIVND (reference sequence). This CDR3 has 13 residues. CDR3 nucleotide sequence: TGTGCCAGTAGTATGGGACAGCGCTACGAGCAGTACTTC. As protein: CASSMGQRYEQYF.

CDR3 sequence reads: CASSLSGSNSGANVLTF. CDR3 nucleotides: TGTGCCAGCAGTTTATCGGGCAGCAACTCTGGGGCCAACGTCCTGACTTTC. This chain connects TRBV27 to TRBJ2-6; D unresolved. The CDR3 extends over 17 amino acids. The V gene lost 0 bases and the J gene lost 0 bases, with 9 bases spanning the gap. CDR1 is MNHEY and CDR2 is SMNVEV in the germline V gene (reference sequence).

This clone was recorded only once. The chain recombines TRBV7-2 with TRBJ2-1, with 7 bases matching TRBD1. Trimming took 5 bases from V and 8 from J; bases not matched to a gene: 9. The CDR3 is 14 residues long. Germline CDR1 reads SGHTA; CDR2 reads FQGNSA. This chain's CDR3 is CASSPRDRGHEQFF. The CDR3 DNA reads as TGTGCCAGCAGCCCGAGGGACAGAGGTCATGAGCAGTTCTTC.

The chain employs TRBV2 and TRBJ1-1; TRBD1 aligns across 11 bases. Per the germline V gene, CDR1 is SNHLY and CDR2 is FYNNEI. CDR3 length: 15 amino acids. Unmatched junction bases numbered 6, after V lost 9 bases and J lost 0 bases. The CDR3 protein is CASRDRGFMNTEAFF. DNA for the CDR3: TGTGCCAGTCGGGACAGGGGGTTCATGAACACTGAAGCTTTCTTT.

The chain links TRBV4-3 to TRBJ2-7, with D unresolved. CDR3 length: 13 residues. V was cut by 1 base and J by 3 bases, with 7 bases left in between. Germline V gene lookup returns CDR1 LGHNA and CDR2 YSLEER. CDR3 coding DNA: TGCGCCAGCAGCCAAGTGATAGACTACGAGCAGTACTTC. It is translated as CASSQVIDYEQYF.

The rearrangement joins TRBV5-6 to TRBJ2-3; maybe TRBD1 (6 bases). This CDR3 region has 15 residues. Trimming removed 1 base from V and 4 bases from J, with 13 bases in between. Germline-derived CDR1 and CDR2 are SGHDT and YYEEEE. The CDR3 nucleotides are TGTGCCAGCAGCTTGCAGGGGACGGCGTCAGATACGCAGTATTTT. Protein: CASSLQGTASDTQYF.

The V gene is TRBV18, the J gene TRBJ1-4; D remains unclear. Deletions cut 2 bases from V and 7 bases from J, with 8 bases between. The CDR3 totals 13 residues. The germline V gene has CDR1 KGHSH and CDR2 LQKENI. DNA of the CDR3: TGTGCCAGCTCACCATCCCGTTCTGAAAAACTGTTTTTT. Encoded protein: CASSPSRSEKLFF.